What follows are 3 T cell receptor beta chains derived from one specimen sequenced in a study of T-cell reconstitution after alpha-beta-depleted transplantation in children. Unique molecular identifiers were incorporated into the prepared TCRbeta library. One entry per CDR3 protein, called by TCRdb with MiXCR from the PCR reads. The sample has about 190,000 distinct CDR3 sequences, roughly 7.5% seen once; the top ten hold around 2.7%. This sample comprised PBMCs from the stem cell graft donor, obtained from the stem cell graft. These receptors were obtained from a human donor who donated a stem cell graft to a child with Wiskott-Aldrich syndrome.

This clonotype was counted ten times or more. This sequence joins TRBV6-5 and TRBJ2-1, with D possibly being TRBD2 (6 bases). CDR1 is MNHEY and CDR2 is SVGAGI in the germline V gene. The CDR3 is 16 residues long. The germline V and J ends were trimmed by 2 bases and 4 bases, with 15 bases remaining between them. CDR3 region: CASSYRGLAAYNEQFF. CDR3 coding DNA: TGTGCCAGCAGTTACCGAGGTTTAGCGGCTTACAATGAGCAGTTCTTC.

At least ten counts were recorded for this clonotype. DNA of the CDR3: TGCGCCAGCAGCCAAGATGGGCAGGGTGGTTTCCAGCCCCAGCATTTT. Translation gives CASSQDGQGGFQPQHF. This chain links TRBV4-1 with TRBJ1-5; maybe TRBD1 (5 bases). The CDR3 totals 16 residues. Germline V lookup: CDR1 MGHRA, CDR2 YSYEKL. V dropped 0 bases and J dropped 7 bases, with 16 bases sitting between them.

This clonotype has only a few counts. The rearrangement links TRBV3-1 to TRBJ2-5; D gene ambiguous. V shed 3 bases and J shed 5 bases, with 25 bases lying between them. The CDR3 has 18 residues. Germline loops: CDR1 LGHDT, CDR2 YNNKEL (reference sequence). CDR3 in amino acids: CASSHRRPWFDGEETQYF. The CDR3 DNA reads as TGTGCCAGCAGCCACCGGAGACCGTGGTTCGATGGTGAGGAGACCCAGTACTTC.